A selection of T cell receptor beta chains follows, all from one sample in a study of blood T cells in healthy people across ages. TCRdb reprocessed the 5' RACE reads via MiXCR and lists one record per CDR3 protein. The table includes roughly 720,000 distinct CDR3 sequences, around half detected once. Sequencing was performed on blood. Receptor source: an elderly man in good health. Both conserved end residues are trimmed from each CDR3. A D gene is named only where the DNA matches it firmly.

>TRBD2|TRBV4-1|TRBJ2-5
ASSQDGPGGLLETQY
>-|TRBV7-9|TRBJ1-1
ASTAGTGMNTEAF
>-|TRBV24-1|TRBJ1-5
ATSEGDERDLGSNQPQH
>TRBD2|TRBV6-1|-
ASRGTSGLTYEQY
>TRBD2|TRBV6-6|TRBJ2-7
ASSYDSGNSYEQY
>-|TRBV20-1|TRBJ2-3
SATPWGEDTDTQY
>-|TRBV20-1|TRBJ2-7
SARDETRASYEQY
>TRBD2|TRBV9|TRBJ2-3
ASSVWGGLDTQY
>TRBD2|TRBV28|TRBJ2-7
ASSLSLTSGVAYEQY
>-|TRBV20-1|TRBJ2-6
SASGGLERTGANVLT
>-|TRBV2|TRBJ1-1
ASSAYLTRVGGENTEAF
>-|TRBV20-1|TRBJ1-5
SARDSGVGSQPQH
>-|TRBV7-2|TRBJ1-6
ASSLVSRLINSPLH
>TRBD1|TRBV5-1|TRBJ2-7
ASSLLIGQDYEQY
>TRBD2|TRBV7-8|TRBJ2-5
ASSLEGLVGETQY
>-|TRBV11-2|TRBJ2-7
ASSPRLGGSYEQY
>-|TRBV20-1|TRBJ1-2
SARVPTGTNYGYT
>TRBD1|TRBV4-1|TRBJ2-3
ASSLFSPGQGAHTDTQY
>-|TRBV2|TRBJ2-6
ASSTMGLGANVLT
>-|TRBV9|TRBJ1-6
ASSVRGGGSPLH
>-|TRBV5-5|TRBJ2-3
ASSLEEGRTDTQY
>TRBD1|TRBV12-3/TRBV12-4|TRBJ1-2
ASRPGGEGYGYT
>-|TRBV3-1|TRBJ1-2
ASSQELARARGGNYGYT
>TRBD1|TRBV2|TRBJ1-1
ASRPDRGNTEAF
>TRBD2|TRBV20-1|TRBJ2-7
SARDLDTSGTYEQY
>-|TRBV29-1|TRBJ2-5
SVGPYNEQY
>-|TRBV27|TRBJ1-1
ASSFLGTEAF
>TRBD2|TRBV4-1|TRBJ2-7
ASSPDWTSGAYEQY
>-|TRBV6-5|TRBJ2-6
ASSYRPGRNSGANVLT
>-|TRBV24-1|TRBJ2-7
ATSDSSYEQY
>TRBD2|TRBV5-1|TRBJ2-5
ASSLVSSGRIEQETQY
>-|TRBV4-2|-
ASSQVPGTDTYEQY
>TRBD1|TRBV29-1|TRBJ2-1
SVEDLDRVNNEQF
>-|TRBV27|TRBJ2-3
ASSVRGYAY
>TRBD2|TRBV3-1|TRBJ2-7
ASSHSGSPHEQY
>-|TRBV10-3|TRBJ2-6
AISVTKLGANVLT
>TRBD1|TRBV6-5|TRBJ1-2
ASGTGRLYGYT
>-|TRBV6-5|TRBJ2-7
ASSYSDDSYEQY
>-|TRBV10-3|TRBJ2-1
AISEGEYNEQF
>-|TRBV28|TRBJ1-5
ASSSPAGLSNQPQH
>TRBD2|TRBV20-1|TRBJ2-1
SAPLAGGPLEQF
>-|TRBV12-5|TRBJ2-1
ASGLVSGPGSYNEQF
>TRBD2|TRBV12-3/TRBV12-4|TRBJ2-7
ASSPGLAGVAYEQY
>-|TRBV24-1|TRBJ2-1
ATGLRGEQF
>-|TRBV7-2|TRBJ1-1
ASSPARTVNTEAF
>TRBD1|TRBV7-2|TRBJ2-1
ASSPRQGRDEQF
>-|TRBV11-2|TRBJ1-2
ASSPGITNYGYT
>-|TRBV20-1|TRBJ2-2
SASLTGVTGELF
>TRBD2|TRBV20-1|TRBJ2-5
SASNPGTSTETQY
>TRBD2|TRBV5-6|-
ASSFRYSGLQETQY
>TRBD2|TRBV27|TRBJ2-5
ASSSTGTSRQETQY
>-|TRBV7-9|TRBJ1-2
ASSLGALGYGYT
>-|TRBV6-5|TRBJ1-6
ASSYSTGGSGSPLH